These 29 T cell receptor beta chains were sequenced from one sample in a study of human T cells and chemical hapten exposure. Documented time point: pre-sensitization, week 0. Treatment noted: therapeutic diphenylcyclopropenone sensitization with weekly scalp DPC. TCRdb recomputed calls from the RACE reads with MiXCR, one row per CDR3 protein. The sample has around 120,000 distinct CDR3 sequences; about 14% are singletons. Here the sequenced sample was whole blood, taken in connection with sensitization to the hapten diphenylcyclopropenone (DPC). These receptor sequences come from a woman aged 18-29 years with alopecia areata. Some clones in this sample may be carry-over from other donors' samples.

The sample holds a few counts of this clonotype. This chain links TRBV25-1 with TRBJ2-5; 8 positions match TRBD1. The germline V gene has CDR1 MGHDK and CDR2 SYGVNS. V shed 7 bases and J 4 bases; nucleotides not matched to a gene: 11. The CDR3 consists of 15 residues. CDR3 in DNA: TGTGCCAGCACCCCGAAGGGAGACAGGGGAGAGACCCAGTACTTC. Translation gives CASTPKGDRGETQYF.

This clonotype occurred many times. The chain employs TRBV27 and TRBJ1-5; possibly TRBD1 for D (6 bases). Per the germline V gene, CDR1 is MNHEY and CDR2 is SMNVEV (reference sequence). The CDR3 spans 15 residues. V was clipped by 3 bases and J by 6 bases, with 15 bases between them. For the CDR3, the DNA is TGTGCCAGCAGTTTTACAGGGACCCTGGGTCAGCCCCAGCATTTT. This gives the protein CASSFTGTLGQPQHF.

This clonotype has at least ten counts. This chain links TRBV20-1 with TRBJ1-2; D uncertain. The CDR3 consists of 14 residues. Trimming left V 0 bases short and J 1 base short, with 9 bases between. Germline V gene sequence: CDR1 DFQATT, CDR2 SNEGSKA (reference sequence). In DNA form, the CDR3 reads TGCAGTGCTAGAGACGGCAGGCGTAACTATGGCTACACCTTC. Translating it yields CSARDGRRNYGYTF.

This clonotype has only a few counts. The chain carries TRBV30 and TRBJ1-6; D not resolved. CDR3 length: 15 amino acids. V was clipped by 0 bases and J by 0 bases, with 6 bases between them. In germline, CDR1 is GTSNPN, CDR2 SVGIG (reference sequence). The CDR3 sequence: CAWSVISSYNSPLHF. CDR3 in DNA: TGTGCCTGGAGTGTGATAAGCTCCTATAATTCACCCCTCCACTTT.

This clonotype was seen at least ten times. The chain has TRBV12-3 or TRBV12-4 and TRBJ2-5; D is unresolved. The length of the CDR3 is 13 residues. Trimming took 3 bases from V and 1 from J, leaving 6 bases between them. The CDR3 region is CASSFRSQETQYF. The CDR3 coding sequence is TGTGCCAGCAGTTTCAGGAGCCAAGAGACCCAGTACTTC.

This clonotype was detected many times. DNA for the CDR3: TGTGCCAGTAGTATGTTGTCGGCGGCGGGGGGGCGCCAAGAGACCCAGTACTTC. It is translated as CASSMLSAAGGRQETQYF. The V gene is TRBV19, the J gene TRBJ2-5, with 9 bases aligning to TRBD2. This CDR3 contains 18 residues. CDR1 and CDR2 (germline): LNHDA, SQIVND (reference sequence). With V trimmed by 3 bases and J by 1 base, 12 bases remained unmatched.

This clonotype was seen more than once but under ten times. The chain links TRBV19 to TRBJ2-3; TRBD2 matches 7 bases. The V gene's germline CDR1 is LNHDA and CDR2 SQIVND (reference sequence). V lost 6 bases and J lost 2; bases outside the gene matches: 8. The CDR3 sequence is 15 residues long. The chain's CDR3 is CASSGRGTNTDTQYF. The CDR3, as DNA: TGTGCCAGTAGCGGGCGGGGGACTAACACAGATACGCAGTATTTT.

The chain combines TRBV20-1 with TRBJ1-6; the D is unclear. Trimming took off 5 bases at V and 8 bases at J, with 10 bases between the two ends. CDR3 length equals 12 residues. CDR1 is DFQATT, CDR2 SNEGSKA, per germline (reference sequence). CDR3 protein: CSACSSYSPLHF. CDR3 in DNA: TGCAGTGCTTGCAGCAGCTATTCACCCCTCCACTTT.

The chain is built from TRBV6-5 and TRBJ1-1; no firm D call. Deletions cut 0 bases from V and 6 bases from J, with 17 bases between. Germline lookup yields CDR1 MNHEY and CDR2 SVGAGI. The CDR3 spans 16 residues. The CDR3 nucleotides are TGTGCCAGCAGTTACTCGTTAGGCAGGCGAGGCGCTGAAGCTTTCTTT. It is translated as CASSYSLGRRGAEAFF.

This clonotype was detected only a few times. The CDR3 is CASSDTPGGIDGYTF. DNA of the CDR3: TGTGCCAGCAGTGACACGCCAGGCGGCATCGATGGCTACACCTTC. V gene TRBV6-4 combines with J gene TRBJ1-2; no clear D. The germline V gene encodes CDR1 MRHNA and CDR2 SNTAGT. Trimming pared 2 bases from V and 6 bases from J, leaving 16 bases between. The CDR3 has 15 amino acids.

This clonotype was seen repeatedly, ten times or more. The chain carries TRBV11-2 and TRBJ1-2, with D possibly TRBD1 on 5 matching bases. Trimming removed 1 base from V and 6 bases from J, with 9 bases in between. The CDR3 has 13 residues. Per the germline V gene, CDR1 is SGHAT and CDR2 is FQNNGV. CDR3 sequence (DNA): TGTGCCAGCAGCTTAGGGGGGAGGAATGGCTACACCTTC. This encodes CASSLGGRNGYTF.

This chain links TRBV20-1 with TRBJ2-7, with D perhaps matching TRBD1 or TRBD2 (5 bases each). V was trimmed by 2 bases and J by 0 bases, leaving 11 bases between them. The V gene's germline CDR1 is DFQATT and CDR2 SNEGSKA (reference sequence). This CDR3 is built from 14 residues. This chain's CDR3 is CSARPGPVSYEQYF. CDR3 coding DNA: TGCAGTGCTAGACCGGGACCGGTCTCCTACGAGCAGTACTTC.

The V and J genes are TRBV3-1 and TRBJ1-1, with D tentatively TRBD1 (6 bases). V shed 3 bases and J shed 5 bases, with 19 bases lying between them. Germline CDR1 and CDR2: LGHDT and YNNKEL (reference sequence). The CDR3 sequence is 16 residues long. CDR3 residues: CASSQLRGGWRTEAFF. DNA of the CDR3: TGTGCCAGCAGCCAGCTTAGGGGGGGCTGGAGAACTGAAGCTTTCTTT.

This clonotype has only a few counts. This chain uses TRBV2 with TRBJ2-3, with D perhaps TRBD1 or TRBD2 (5 bases each). Trimming removed 5 bases at V and 2 bases at J, with 14 bases between. The CDR3 runs to 15 residues. Germline loops: CDR1 SNHLY, CDR2 FYNNEI. This CDR3 is CASSPGSGSTDTQYF. The CDR3 DNA sequence: TGTGCCAGCAGTCCAGGGAGTGGTTCCACAGATACGCAGTATTTT.

This clonotype was counted ten times or more. The chain employs TRBV20-1 and TRBJ1-5, with no clear D. V lost 0 bases and J lost 7, with 13 bases in between. The CDR3 has 14 residues. CDR1 is DFQATT and CDR2 is SNEGSKA in the germline V gene (reference sequence). CDR3 protein: CSAREASVNQPQHF. The CDR3 DNA follows: TGCAGTGCTAGAGAGGCCAGCGTAAACCAGCCCCAGCATTTT.

In its sample, this clonotype ranks as medium-sized. This sequence joins TRBV3-1 and TRBJ2-7; TRBD1 might be the D (5 bases). The V gene's germline CDR1 is LGHDT and CDR2 YNNKEL (reference sequence). V was shortened by 4 bases and J by 3 bases, with 16 bases between the two germline ends. There are 15 residues in the CDR3. The CDR3 DNA follows: TGTGCCAGCAGCCCGGCGGCCCAGGGTCACTACGAGCAGTACTTC. Translation: CASSPAAQGHYEQYF.

This clonotype was counted between two and nine times. A junction boundary mismatches the germline segment, possibly from a read error. This chain joins TRBV7-8 and TRBJ2-7; TRBD2 agrees at 12 bases. Germline lookup yields CDR1 SGHVS and CDR2 FQNEAQ. The CDR3 extends over 16 amino acids. The CDR3 here is CASRRLAGAQPYEQYF. CDR3 DNA sequence: TGTGCCAGCAGACGACTAGCGGGGGCCCAGCCCTATGAGCAGTACTTC.

This clonotype was seen only a few times. The V call is TRBV27, the J call TRBJ1-1; unclear D gene. Germline-derived CDR1 and CDR2 are MNHEY and SMNVEV (reference sequence). The ends were cut back, 8 bases at V and 4 bases at J, with 8 bases in the middle. This CDR3 is built from 11 residues. In DNA form, the CDR3 reads TGTGCCAGCGGTTGGGGCACTGAAGCTTTCTTT. Translated: CASGWGTEAFF.

This clonotype came up a few times. The chain employs TRBV18 and TRBJ2-3, with 8 bases aligning to TRBD1. The CDR3 runs 15 residues. With V trimmed by 0 bases and J by 3 bases, 2 bases remained unmatched. Looked up from germline, CDR1 is KGHSH and CDR2 is LQKENI. The CDR3 loop is CASSPPGQGTDTQYF. CDR3 sequence (DNA): TGTGCCAGCTCACCACCCGGACAGGGAACAGATACGCAGTATTTT.

The chain recombines TRBV4-3 with TRBJ1-2; possibly TRBD1 for D (6 bases). Looked up from germline, CDR1 is LGHNA and CDR2 is YSLEER. This CDR3 spans 15 amino acids. V was pared by 1 base and J by 0 bases, with 9 bases between. The DNA of the CDR3 is TGCGCCAGCAGCCAAGCCAGGGGAGCTAACTATGGCTACACCTTC. Its protein is CASSQARGANYGYTF.

This clonotype has ten or more counts. This sequence joins TRBV7-9 and TRBJ1-3, with D possibly TRBD1 on 5 matching bases. V was clipped by 1 base and J by 1 base, with 8 bases between them. The length of the CDR3 is 15 residues. CDR1 SEHNR and CDR2 FQNEAQ come from the germline V gene (reference sequence). Written as DNA, the CDR3 is TGTGCCAGCAGCTTAGTCCAGGGTTCTGGAAACACCATATATTTT. Translation gives CASSLVQGSGNTIYF.

This clonotype was found a few times. The J gene is TRBJ2-7, the V gene TRBV20-1; D is unresolved. CDR1 and CDR2 (germline): DFQATT, SNEGSKA (reference sequence). The CDR3 extends over 15 amino acids. Trimming left V 0 bases short and J 0 bases short, with 12 bases between. The CDR3 is CSARDLTESSYEQYF. The CDR3 nucleotides read TGCAGTGCTAGAGATCTGACCGAGAGCTCCTACGAGCAGTACTTC.

This chain joins TRBV7-6 and TRBJ2-2, with unresolved D. The germline V gene has CDR1 SGHVS and CDR2 FNYEAQ. Trimming removed 1 base at V and 4 bases at J, with 13 bases between. This CDR3 comprises 16 residues. CDR3 protein: CASSLGHQRSTGELFF. The CDR3 DNA reads TGTGCCAGCAGCTTAGGTCACCAGAGGTCCACCGGGGAGCTGTTTTTT. Together with reference TRBV7-6 and TRBJ2-2, the CDR3 gives the full variable domain: GAGVSQSPRYKVTKRGQDVALRCDPISGHVSLYWYRQALGQGPEFLTYFNYEAQQDKSGLPNDRFSAERPEGSISTLTIQRTEQRDSAMYRCASSLGHQRSTGELFFGEGSRLTVL.

This clonotype was picked up a small number of times. The rearrangement links TRBV20-1 to TRBJ2-7; TRBD1 agrees at 7 bases. V dropped 4 bases and J dropped 7; count of bases not matched to a gene: 16. Germline V gives CDR1 DFQATT, CDR2 SNEGSKA (reference sequence). This CDR3 spans 15 amino acids. CDR3: CSATTGDSISSEQYF. The CDR3 nucleotides are TGCAGTGCTACGACCGGGGACAGTATATCGAGTGAGCAGTACTTC.

This chain joins TRBV29-1 and TRBJ1-1; D call uncertain. This CDR3 is built from 11 residues. The germline V and J ends were trimmed by 7 bases and 4 bases, with 10 bases remaining between them. Germline V gives CDR1 SQVTM, CDR2 ANQGSEA. The DNA for the CDR3 is TGCAGCGCCGCTGGGTCCACTGAAGCTTTCTTT. Translation gives CSAAGSTEAFF.

The J gene is TRBJ2-3, the V gene TRBV2; 10 bases match TRBD2. The germline V gene encodes CDR1 SNHLY and CDR2 FYNNEI. This CDR3 is built from 19 residues. The ends lost 8 bases at V and 0 bases at J; junction bases unmatched: 17. CDR3 sequence (DNA): TGTGCCAGCCGGATAAGGGGACTAGCGACCCCCATTAGCACAGATACGCAGTATTTT. It yields the protein CASRIRGLATPISTDTQYF.

The chain has TRBV29-1 and TRBJ1-1, with D tentatively TRBD1 (6 bases). V dropped 4 bases and J dropped 8 bases, with 17 bases sitting between them. The CDR3 contains 13 residues. In germline, CDR1 is SQVTM, CDR2 ANQGSEA. The CDR3 coding sequence is TGCAGCGTTGTAAAGGGGGACCGATACGAAGCTTTCTTT. Amino acid sequence: CSVVKGDRYEAFF. The full variable domain, rest sourced from reference TRBV29-1 and TRBJ1-1, is SAVISQKPSRDICQRGTSLTIQCQVDSQVTMMFWYRQQPGQSLTLIATANQGSEATYESGFVIDKFPISRPNLTFSTLTVSNMSPEDSSIYLCSVVKGDRYEAFFGQGTRLTVV.

The chain has TRBV12-5 and TRBJ1-5; D might be TRBD1 (5 bases). The CDR3 consists of 13 residues. The germline gives CDR1 LGHNT, CDR2 FRNRAP. Trimming took off 4 bases at V and 5 bases at J, with 9 bases between the two ends. The CDR3 DNA reads as TGTGCTAGTGGTTCTTCAGGGTATCAGCCCCAGCATTTT. It yields the protein CASGSSGYQPQHF.

A few counts support this clonotype. J is TRBJ2-3 and V is TRBV7-8, with D unresolved. Trimming took off 1 base at V and 1 base at J, with 9 bases between the two ends. CDR1 is SGHVS, CDR2 FQNEAQ, per germline. The CDR3 loop spans 15 amino acids. The CDR3 bases are TGTGCCAGCAGCTTAGTTATCTACCGCACAGATACGCAGTATTTT. Amino acids: CASSLVIYRTDTQYF.